This TCR beta chain was recovered during a study of blood T cell repertoires in COVID-19. On the study more broadly: Sources were T cells, B-cell-depleted T cells, or PBMCs; the material itself was cDNA or gDNA.

There are 15 residues in the CDR3. CDR1 SGHTA and CDR2 FQGNSA come from the germline V gene. V trimming: 5 bases; J trimming: 1 base; junction bases outside the gene matches: 5. Produced via immunoSEQ multiplex PCR; TCRdb's table is partial and in-frame only. The sample contains about 400,000 clones, roughly nine tenths of which appear only once. The receptor was isolated from a middle-aged man with acute or convalescent COVID-19. Sequenced input: peripheral blood. The chain links TRBV7-2 to TRBJ2-7; 10 bases are shared with TRBD2. This CDR3 is CASSQGLARSYEQYF. For the CDR3, the DNA is TGTGCCAGCAGCCAGGGACTAGCGCGATCCTACGAGCAGTACTTC.